This T cell receptor (beta chain) was documented in a study of human T cells and chemical hapten exposure. General study findings and limits: PT1 expanded TCR counts and patch test score were linked, and their correlation was positive. No change in TCRs above 1 in 1000 frequency was produced by DPC sensitization.

Stated time point: pre-sensitization, week 0. Stated treatment: therapeutic diphenylcyclopropenone sensitization with weekly scalp DPC. Non-pregnant alopecia patients aged 18 to 70, suitable for DPC therapy. This clonotype was seen only a few times. As yet, its antigen is unknown. Under the authors' procedure: A typical sample had around 96,000 TCRs, with roughly 23,224 to 690,600 overall. A single record per CDR3 protein comes from TCRdb applying MiXCR to the RACE reads. V and J calls and clone size were set by TCRdb, not the authors. The sample has about 80,000 distinct CDR3 sequences, 11% to 15% seen once. The clonotype comes from a woman between 50 and 59 years old with alopecia areata. Some clones in this sample may be carry-over from other donors' samples. This specimen was whole blood, taken in connection with sensitization to the hapten diphenylcyclopropenone (DPC).

The CDR3 region is CASSPRLLRVSYEQYF. CDR3 DNA sequence: TGTGCCAGCTCACCACGGCTTTTGAGGGTATCCTACGAGCAGTACTTC. The chain recombines TRBV18 with TRBJ2-7; D possibly corresponds to TRBD2 (5 bases). Germline V lookup: CDR1 KGHSH, CDR2 LQKENI. CDR3 length: 16 residues. The germline V and J ends were trimmed by 1 base and 1 base, with 14 bases remaining between them. Supplemented by reference TRBV18 and TRBJ2-7, the full variable domain reads NAGVMQNPRHLVRRRGQEARLRCSPMKGHSHVYWYRQLPEEGLKFMVYLQKENIIDESGMPKERFSAEFPKEGPSILRIQQVVRGDSAAYFCASSPRLLRVSYEQYFGPGTRLTVT.